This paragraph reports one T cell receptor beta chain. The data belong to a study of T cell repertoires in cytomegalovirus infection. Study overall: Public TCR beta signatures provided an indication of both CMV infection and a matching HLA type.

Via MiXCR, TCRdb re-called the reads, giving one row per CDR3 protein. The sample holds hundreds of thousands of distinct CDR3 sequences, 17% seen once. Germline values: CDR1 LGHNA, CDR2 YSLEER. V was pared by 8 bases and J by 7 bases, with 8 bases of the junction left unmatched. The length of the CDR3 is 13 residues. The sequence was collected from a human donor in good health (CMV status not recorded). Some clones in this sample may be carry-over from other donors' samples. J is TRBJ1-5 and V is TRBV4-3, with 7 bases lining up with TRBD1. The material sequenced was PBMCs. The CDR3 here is CASGAEGAQPQHF. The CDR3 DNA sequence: TGCGCCAGCGGGGCGGAGGGGGCGCAGCCCCAGCATTTT.